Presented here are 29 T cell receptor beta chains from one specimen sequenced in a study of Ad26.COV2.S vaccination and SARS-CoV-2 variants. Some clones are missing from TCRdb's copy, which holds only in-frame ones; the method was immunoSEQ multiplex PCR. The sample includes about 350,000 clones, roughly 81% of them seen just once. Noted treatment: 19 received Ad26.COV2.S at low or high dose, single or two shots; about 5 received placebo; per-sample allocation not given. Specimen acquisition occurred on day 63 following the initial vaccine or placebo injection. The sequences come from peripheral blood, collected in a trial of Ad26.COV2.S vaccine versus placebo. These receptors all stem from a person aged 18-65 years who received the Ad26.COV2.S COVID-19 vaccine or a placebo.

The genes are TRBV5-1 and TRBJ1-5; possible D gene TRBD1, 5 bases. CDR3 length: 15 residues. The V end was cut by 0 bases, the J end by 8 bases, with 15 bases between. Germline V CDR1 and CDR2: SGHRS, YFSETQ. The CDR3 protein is CASSLAGTGMEPQHF. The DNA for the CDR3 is TGCGCCAGCAGCTTGGCCGGGACCGGCATGGAGCCCCAGCATTTT.

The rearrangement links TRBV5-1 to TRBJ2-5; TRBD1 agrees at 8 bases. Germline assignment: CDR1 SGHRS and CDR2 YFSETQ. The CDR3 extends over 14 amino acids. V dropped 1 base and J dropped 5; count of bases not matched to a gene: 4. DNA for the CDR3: TGCGCCAGCAGCTTGACAGGGGGTTGGGAGACCCAGTACTTC. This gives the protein CASSLTGGWETQYF.

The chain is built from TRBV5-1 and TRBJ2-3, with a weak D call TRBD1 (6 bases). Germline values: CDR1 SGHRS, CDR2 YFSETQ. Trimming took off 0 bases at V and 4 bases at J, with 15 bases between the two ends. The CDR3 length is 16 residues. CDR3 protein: CASSLAYQGPSDTQYF. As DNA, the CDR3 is TGCGCCAGCAGCTTGGCCTATCAGGGGCCTTCAGATACGCAGTATTTT.

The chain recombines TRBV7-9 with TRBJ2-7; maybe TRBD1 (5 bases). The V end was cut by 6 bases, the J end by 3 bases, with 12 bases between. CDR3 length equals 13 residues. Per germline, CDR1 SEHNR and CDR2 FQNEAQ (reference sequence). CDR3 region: CASRSPQGYEQYF. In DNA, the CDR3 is TGTGCCAGCAGATCCCCTCAGGGCTACGAGCAGTACTTC. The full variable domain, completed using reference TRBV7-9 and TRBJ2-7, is DTGVSQNPRHKITKRGQNVTFRCDPISEHNRLYWYRQTLGQGPEFLTYFQNEAQLEKSRLLSDRFSAERPKGSFSTLEIQRTEQGDSAMYLCASRSPQGYEQYFGPGTRLTVT.

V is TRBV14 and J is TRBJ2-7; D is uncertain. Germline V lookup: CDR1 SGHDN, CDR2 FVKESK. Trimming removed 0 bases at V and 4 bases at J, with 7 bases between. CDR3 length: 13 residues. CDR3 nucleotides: TGTGCCAGCAGCCAAGATGGGATTTACGAGCAGTACTTC. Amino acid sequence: CASSQDGIYEQYF.

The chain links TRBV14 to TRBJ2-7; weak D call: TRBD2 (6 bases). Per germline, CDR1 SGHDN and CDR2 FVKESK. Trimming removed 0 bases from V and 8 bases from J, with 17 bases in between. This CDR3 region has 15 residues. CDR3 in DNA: TGTGCCAGCAGCCAAGATGAGACTAGGGCGCGAAAGCAGTACTTC. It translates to CASSQDETRARKQYF.

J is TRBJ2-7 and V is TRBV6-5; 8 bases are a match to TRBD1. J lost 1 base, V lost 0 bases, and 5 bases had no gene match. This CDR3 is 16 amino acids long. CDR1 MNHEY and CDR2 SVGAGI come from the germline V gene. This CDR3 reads CASSYSGTGFSYEQYF. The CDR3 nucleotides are TGTGCCAGCAGTTACTCCGGGACAGGTTTTTCCTACGAGCAGTACTTC.

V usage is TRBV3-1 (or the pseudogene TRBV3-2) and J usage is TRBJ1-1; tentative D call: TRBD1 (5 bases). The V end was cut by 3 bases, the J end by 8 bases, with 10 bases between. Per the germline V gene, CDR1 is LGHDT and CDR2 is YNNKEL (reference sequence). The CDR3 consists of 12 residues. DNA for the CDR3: TGTGCCAGCAGCCAGGGGGGGAAGGAAGCTTTCTTT. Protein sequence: CASSQGGKEAFF.

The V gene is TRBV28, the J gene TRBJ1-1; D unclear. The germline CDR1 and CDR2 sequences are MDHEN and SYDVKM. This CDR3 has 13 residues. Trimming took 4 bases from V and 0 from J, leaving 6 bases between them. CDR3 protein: CASSSGLNTEAFF. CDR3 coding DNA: TGTGCCAGCAGTTCCGGACTGAACACTGAAGCTTTCTTT. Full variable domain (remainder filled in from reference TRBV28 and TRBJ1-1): DVKVTQSSRYLVKRTGEKVFLECVQDMDHENMFWYRQDPGLGLRLIYFSYDVKMKEKGDIPEGYSVSREKKERFSLILESASTNQTSMYLCASSSGLNTEAFFGQGTRLTVV.

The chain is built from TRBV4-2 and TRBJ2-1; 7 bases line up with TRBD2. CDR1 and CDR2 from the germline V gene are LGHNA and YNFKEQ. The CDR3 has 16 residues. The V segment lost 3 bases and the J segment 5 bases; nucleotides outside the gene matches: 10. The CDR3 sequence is CASSQYLAGDDNEQFF. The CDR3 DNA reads TGTGCCAGCAGCCAGTATTTGGCGGGAGATGACAATGAGCAGTTCTTC.

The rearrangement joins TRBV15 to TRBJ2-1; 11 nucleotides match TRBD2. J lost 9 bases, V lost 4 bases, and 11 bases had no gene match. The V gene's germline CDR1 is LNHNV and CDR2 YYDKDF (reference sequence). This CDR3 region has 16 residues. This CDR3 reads CATSTISSGRKGEQFF. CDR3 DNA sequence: TGTGCCACCAGCACTATTTCTAGCGGGAGGAAGGGTGAGCAGTTCTTC.

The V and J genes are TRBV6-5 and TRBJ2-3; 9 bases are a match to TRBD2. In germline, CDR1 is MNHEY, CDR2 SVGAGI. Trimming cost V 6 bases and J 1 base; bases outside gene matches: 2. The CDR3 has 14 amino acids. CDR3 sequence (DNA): TGTGCCAGCAGAGCTAGCGGGGGCACAGATACGCAGTATTTT. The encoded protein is CASRASGGTDTQYF.

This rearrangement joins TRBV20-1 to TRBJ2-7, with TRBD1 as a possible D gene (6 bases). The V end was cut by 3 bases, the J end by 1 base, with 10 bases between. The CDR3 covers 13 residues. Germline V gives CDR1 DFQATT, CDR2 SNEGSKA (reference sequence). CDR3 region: CSASQGKSYEQYF. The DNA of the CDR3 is TGCAGTGCTAGTCAGGGGAAGTCCTACGAGCAGTACTTC.

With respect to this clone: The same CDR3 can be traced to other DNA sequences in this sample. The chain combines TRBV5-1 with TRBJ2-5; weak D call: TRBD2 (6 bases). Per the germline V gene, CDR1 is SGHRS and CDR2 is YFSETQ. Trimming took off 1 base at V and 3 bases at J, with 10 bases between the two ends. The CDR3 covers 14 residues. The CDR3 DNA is TGCGCCAGCAGCTTGTCCGGGGGAGAAGAGACCCAGTACTTC. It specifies CASSLSGGEETQYF.

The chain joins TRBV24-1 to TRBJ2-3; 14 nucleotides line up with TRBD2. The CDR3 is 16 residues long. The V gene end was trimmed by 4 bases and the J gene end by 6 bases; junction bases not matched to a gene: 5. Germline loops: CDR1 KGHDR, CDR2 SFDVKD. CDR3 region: CATSERLAGGPDTQYF. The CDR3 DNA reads TGTGCCACCAGTGAACGACTAGCGGGAGGGCCGGATACGCAGTATTTT.

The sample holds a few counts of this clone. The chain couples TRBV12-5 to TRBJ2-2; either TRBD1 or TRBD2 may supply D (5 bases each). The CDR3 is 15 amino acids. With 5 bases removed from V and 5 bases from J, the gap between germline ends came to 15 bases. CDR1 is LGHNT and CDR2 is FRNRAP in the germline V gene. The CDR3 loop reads CASGPGPWGTGELFF. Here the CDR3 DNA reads TGTGCTAGTGGTCCCGGTCCTTGGGGGACCGGGGAGCTGTTTTTT.

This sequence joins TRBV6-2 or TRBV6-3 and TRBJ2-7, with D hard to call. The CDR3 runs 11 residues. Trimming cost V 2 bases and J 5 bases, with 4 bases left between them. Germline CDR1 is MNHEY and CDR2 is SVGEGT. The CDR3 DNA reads TGTGCCAGCAGTTACCCCCACGAGCAGTACTTC. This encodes CASSYPHEQYF.

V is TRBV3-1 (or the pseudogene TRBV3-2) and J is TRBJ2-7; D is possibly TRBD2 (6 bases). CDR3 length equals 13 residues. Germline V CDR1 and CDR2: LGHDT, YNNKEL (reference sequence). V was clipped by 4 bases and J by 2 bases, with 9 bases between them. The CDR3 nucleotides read TGTGCCAGCAGCCTTAGCGGAACCTACGAGCAGTACTTC. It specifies CASSLSGTYEQYF.

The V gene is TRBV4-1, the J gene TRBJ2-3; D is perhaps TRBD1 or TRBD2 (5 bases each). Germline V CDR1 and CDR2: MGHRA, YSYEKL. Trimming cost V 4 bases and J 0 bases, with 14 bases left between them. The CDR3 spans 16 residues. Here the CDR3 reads CASSPEHGGSTDTQYF. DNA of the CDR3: TGCGCCAGCAGCCCCGAGCATGGGGGAAGCACAGATACGCAGTATTTT.

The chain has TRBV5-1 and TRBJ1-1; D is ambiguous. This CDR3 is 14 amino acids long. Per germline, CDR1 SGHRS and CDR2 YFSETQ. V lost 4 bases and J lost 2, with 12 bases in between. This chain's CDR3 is CASSPGSGNTEAFF. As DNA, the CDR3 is TGCGCCAGCAGCCCTGGCTCGGGCAACACTGAAGCTTTCTTT. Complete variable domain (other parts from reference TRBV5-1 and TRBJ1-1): KAGVTQTPRYLIKTRGQQVTLSCSPISGHRSVSWYQQTPGQGLQFLFEYFSETQRNKGNFPGRFSGRQFSNSRSEMNVSTLELGDSALYLCASSPGSGNTEAFFGQGTRLTVV.

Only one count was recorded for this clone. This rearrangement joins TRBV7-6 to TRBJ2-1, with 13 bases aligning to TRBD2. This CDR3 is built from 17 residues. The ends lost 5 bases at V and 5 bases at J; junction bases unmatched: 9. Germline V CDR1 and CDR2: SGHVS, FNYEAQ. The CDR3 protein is CASSLLRLAGGDNEQFF. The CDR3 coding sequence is TGTGCCAGCAGCCTCCTCAGACTAGCGGGGGGAGACAATGAGCAGTTCTTC.

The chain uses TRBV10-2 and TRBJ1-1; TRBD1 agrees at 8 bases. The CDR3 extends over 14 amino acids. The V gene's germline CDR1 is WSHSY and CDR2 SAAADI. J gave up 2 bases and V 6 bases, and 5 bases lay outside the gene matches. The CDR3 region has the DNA TGCGCCAGCAGCGCCGGACAGGGTAACACTGAAGCTTTCTTT. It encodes CASSAGQGNTEAFF.

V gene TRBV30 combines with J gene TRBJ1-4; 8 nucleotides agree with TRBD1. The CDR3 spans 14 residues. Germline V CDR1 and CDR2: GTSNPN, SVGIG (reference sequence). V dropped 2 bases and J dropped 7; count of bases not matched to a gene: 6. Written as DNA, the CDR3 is TGTGCCTGGAGTCCCGGGACAGGAGGTGAAAAACTGTTTTTT. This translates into CAWSPGTGGEKLFF.

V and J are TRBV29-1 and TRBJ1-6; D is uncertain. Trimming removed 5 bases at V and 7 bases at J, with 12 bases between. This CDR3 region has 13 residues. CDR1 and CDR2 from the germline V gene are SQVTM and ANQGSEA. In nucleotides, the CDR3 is TGCAGCGTTACCCTAGGGTGGAATTCACCCCTCCACTTT. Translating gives CSVTLGWNSPLHF.

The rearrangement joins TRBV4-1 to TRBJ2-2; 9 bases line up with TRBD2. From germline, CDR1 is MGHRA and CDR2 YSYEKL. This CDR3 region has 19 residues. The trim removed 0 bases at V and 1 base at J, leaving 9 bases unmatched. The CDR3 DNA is TGCGCCAGCAGCCAAGATAGATTGGGAGCGGGGGGGAACACCGGGGAGCTGTTTTTT. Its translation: CASSQDRLGAGGNTGELFF.

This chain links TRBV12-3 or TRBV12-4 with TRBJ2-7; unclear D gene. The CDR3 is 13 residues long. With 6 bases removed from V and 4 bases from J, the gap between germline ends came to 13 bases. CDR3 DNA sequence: TGTGCCAGCAGCCTCCGGCTTAATTACGAGCAGTACTTC. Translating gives CASSLRLNYEQYF.

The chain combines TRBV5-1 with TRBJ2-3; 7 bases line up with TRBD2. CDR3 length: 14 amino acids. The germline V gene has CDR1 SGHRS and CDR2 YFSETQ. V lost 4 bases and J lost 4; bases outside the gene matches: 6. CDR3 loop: CASSPGLGADTQYF. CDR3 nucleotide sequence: TGCGCCAGCAGCCCTGGACTAGGGGCAGATACGCAGTATTTT.

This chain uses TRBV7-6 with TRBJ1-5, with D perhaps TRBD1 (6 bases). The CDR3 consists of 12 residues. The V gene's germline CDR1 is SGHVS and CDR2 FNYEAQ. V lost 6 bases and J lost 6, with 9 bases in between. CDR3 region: CASSSGVQPQHF. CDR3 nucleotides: TGTGCCAGCAGTTCAGGGGTTCAGCCCCAGCATTTT.

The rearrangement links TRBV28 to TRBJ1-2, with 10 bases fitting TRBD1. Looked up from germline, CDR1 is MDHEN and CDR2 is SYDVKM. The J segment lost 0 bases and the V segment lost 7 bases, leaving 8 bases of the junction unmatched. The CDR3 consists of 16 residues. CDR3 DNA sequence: TGTGCCAGCACCCCGGGACAGGGGATGTCTAACTATGGCTACACCTTC. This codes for CASTPGQGMSNYGYTF.